Sequencing of this T cell receptor (beta chain) was carried out in a study of blood T cell repertoires in COVID-19. Study background: Sites in the United States, Italy and Spain provided acute and convalescent COVID-19 samples. T cells, B-cell-depleted T cells, or PBMCs provided the cDNA or gDNA that served as material.

In the authors' methods: Amplification of reference gene primers was used by the study to estimate nucleated cell counts. The table came from immunoSEQ multiplex PCR; TCRdb's copy has only in-frame clones and leaves some out. Clonal size and the V and J genes are those of that table, whereas D and trimming came from the DNA. The data hold some 160,000 clones, with roughly 85% observed a single time. Germline assignment: CDR1 MNHEY and CDR2 SVGAGI. The CDR3 length is 13 residues. V dropped 4 bases and J dropped 2 bases, with 9 bases sitting between them. Sequenced sample: peripheral blood. The rearrangement joins TRBV6-5 to TRBJ2-7; no definite D call. The clonotype originates from a woman at least 80 years old with acute or convalescent COVID-19. The CDR3: CASSSDKTYEQYF. In DNA form, the CDR3 reads TGTGCCAGCAGTTCTGACAAAACCTACGAGCAGTACTTC.